The clone carrying this T cell receptor (beta chain) was seen repeatedly, ten times or more. The CDR3 runs to 13 residues. The V gene's germline CDR1 is MNHEY and CDR2 SVGAGI. V was trimmed by 6 bases and J by 3 bases, leaving 12 bases between them. Russia was home to the donors, healthy Caucasian individuals aged roughly 6 to 90. Each sample provided at least 6 micrograms of extracted total RNA. This sample is drawn from a study of blood T cells in healthy people across ages. Combining a sample-barcoded 5' primer with a J-beta primer mix, a second PCR ran for 7 to 11 cycles. Each cDNA was tagged by a template-switch adaptor containing 12 random nucleotides. A single record per CDR3 protein comes from TCRdb applying MiXCR to the 5' RACE reads. The repertoire includes 1,800,000 or so distinct CDR3 sequences, about two fifths of them detected once, and about 21% sits in the top ten.

The specimen was blood. This TCR came from a human donor in good health. V gene TRBV6-5 combines with J gene TRBJ2-7; the D gene is possibly TRBD1 (6 bases). The CDR3 DNA follows: TGTGCCAGCAGGACAGGTTTTGGCTACGAGCAGTACTTC. It encodes CASRTGFGYEQYF.